The sequence of this T cell receptor (beta chain) was determined in a study of T cells after yellow fever vaccination. TCRdb fed the 5' RACE reads into MiXCR, producing one record per CDR3 protein. The sample carries 100,000 to 150,000 distinct CDR3 sequences, over 12% recorded once. This clonotype has a single count. CDR3 size: 15 residues. Germline-derived CDR1 and CDR2 are LGHNA and YNFKEQ. The V segment lost 0 bases and the J segment 7 bases; nucleotides outside the gene matches: 5. This specimen consisted of CD8+ T cells sorted from PBMCs, obtained 5 days after the yellow fever booster vaccination. The genes are TRBV4-2 and TRBJ2-5; 10 bases map to TRBD2. The TCR sequence derives from a man between 18 and 29 years old who received the YFV17D yellow fever vaccine. Here the CDR3 reads CASSQEQASGRTQYF. In DNA, the CDR3 is TGTGCCAGCAGCCAAGAACAGGCTAGCGGGAGGACCCAGTACTTC.